This is a list of T cell receptor beta chains from one sample in a study of shared T cell receptors in the human thymus. Sequencing was performed with immunoSEQ multiplex PCR; in TCRdb, only in-frame clones are kept and a portion is missing. The table records 500,000 to 550,000 clones, more than 75% of them present only once. The sample was also linked to a second study, of human thymus T cells.

The source material was thymocytes. Every receptor here comes from a boy less than two years old with a congenital heart defect. Each CDR3 is given with its conserved first and last residue. A D gene is named only where the DNA matches it firmly. The size field is filled for only some rows; it gives once, few, many or a size class.

d_call clone_size j_call v_call cdr3_nt cdr3_aa
TRBD2 NA TRBJ2-1 TRBV4-1 TGCGCCAGCAGCCAAGATATAGCGGGGGGCTCCTACAATGAGCAGTTCTTC CASSQDIAGGSYNEQFF
TRBD2 NA TRBJ2-3 TRBV27 TGTGCCAGCAGTTCCCGCAGGGACAAGACTAGCGGGAGCAAAACCACAGATACGCAGTATTTT CASSSRRDKTSGSKTTDTQYF
NA once TRBJ2-7 TRBV11-3 TGTGCCAGCAGCCAGACTAACTTCTACGAGCAGTACTTC CASSQTNFYEQYF
NA NA TRBJ2-7 TRBV7-9 TGTGCCAGCAGTTCGGACACTACGGGTTACGAGCAGTACTTC CASSSDTTGYEQYF
TRBD1 NA TRBJ2-2 TRBV6-1 TGTGCCAGCAGTGAATCGAGGACAGGGGTAAACACCGGGGAGCTGTTTTTT CASSESRTGVNTGELFF
NA NA TRBJ1-2 TRBV4-3 TGCGCCAGCAGCCTATCCAGACAGGAGAATTACTATGGCTACACCTTC CASSLSRQENYYGYTF
NA NA TRBJ2-3 TRBV5-6 TGTGCCAGCAGCTGCGCAGATACGCAGTATTTT CASSCADTQYF
NA NA TRBJ2-1 TRBV27 TGTGCCAGCAGACCCGGGAGTCCGAATGAGCAGTTCTTC CASRPGSPNEQFF
NA NA TRBJ2-4 TRBV21-1 TGTGCCAGCAGCCCGGGACTAGCGAGATTCTACTTC CASSPGLARFYF
TRBD2 once TRBJ2-7 TRBV18 TGTGCCAGCTCACAACTAGCGGGTAAAGTCTCCTACGAGCAGTACTTC CASSQLAGKVSYEQYF
TRBD1 NA TRBJ2-2 TRBV14 TGTGCCAGCAGCCATCACAGGGGGCGGGTCACCGGGGAGCTGTTTTTT CASSHHRGRVTGELFF
NA once TRBJ1-4 TRBV19 TGTGCCAGCGGGGGGTCTAATGAAAAACTGTTTTTT CASGGSNEKLFF
TRBD1 NA TRBJ2-3 TRBV7-6 TGTGCCAGCAGCTTTCCCGGGACAGGGACAGATACGCAGTATTTT CASSFPGTGTDTQYF
NA NA TRBJ1-2 TRBV10-2 TGCGCCAGCATAGGGAGGAACTATGGCTACACCTTC CASIGRNYGYTF
TRBD1 NA TRBJ1-1 TRBV6-1 TGTGCCAGCAGTGAAGAGGACAGGGGGAACACTGAAGCTTTCTTT CASSEEDRGNTEAFF
TRBD1 NA TRBJ1-1 TRBV14 TGTGCCAGCAGCCAAGATCGGACAGGGATGGGCACTGAAGCTTTCTTT CASSQDRTGMGTEAFF
NA NA TRBJ2-1 TRBV5-4 TGTGCCAGCAGCTTTTCCCCCTCTCCCTACAATGAGCAGTTCTTC CASSFSPSPYNEQFF
NA few TRBJ2-3 TRBV30 TGTGCCTGGAGTGTCCCAGCGGCTAGCACAGATACGCAGTATTTT CAWSVPAASTDTQYF
NA NA TRBJ1-1 TRBV11-3 TGTGCCAGCAGCACCAGGGGGAACACTGAAGCTTTCTTT CASSTRGNTEAFF
NA NA TRBJ2-5 TRBV20-1 TGCAGTGCTCAGGGAAAGGAGACCCAGTACTTC CSAQGKETQYF
NA once TRBJ2-7 TRBV28 TGTGCCAGCAGTTTCCGGCGGGATCCCTACGAGCAGTACTTC CASSFRRDPYEQYF
TRBD1 NA TRBJ2-5 TRBV27 TGTGCCAGCAGCCCAGAAGACAGGGTCCAAGAGACCCAGTACTTC CASSPEDRVQETQYF
TRBD2 NA TRBJ2-7 TRBV27 TGTGCCAGCAGGGAGAGCGGGACCTCCTACGAGCAGTACTTC CASRESGTSYEQYF
TRBD2 NA TRBJ2-5 TRBV19 TGTGCCAGTAGTATTAGCGGGAGGGCCAGAGAGACCCAGTACTTC CASSISGRARETQYF
TRBD2 once TRBJ2-7 TRBV4-1 TGCGCCAGCAGCCAAGGCAATTCCTTGGGACTAGCGGGAGATTACGAGCAGTACTTC CASSQGNSLGLAGDYEQYF
TRBD1 NA TRBJ1-5 TRBV28 TGTGCCAGCAGTCCCCACGCCGGGACAGGGGGTATAAGGCCCCAGCATTTT CASSPHAGTGGIRPQHF
TRBD2 NA TRBJ2-1 TRBV10-1 TGCGCCAGCAGTGAGTCGCTGACTAGCGGGACTGGGAATGAGCAGTTCTTC CASSESLTSGTGNEQFF
NA NA TRBJ2-7 TRBV7-9 TGTGCCAGCAGCTTAGACGGGAGTGGGTACGAGCAGTACTTC CASSLDGSGYEQYF
NA NA TRBJ1-1 TRBV27 TGTGCCAGCAAGGGGGATCAGAACACTGAAGCTTTCTTT CASKGDQNTEAFF
TRBD1 NA TRBJ2-7 TRBV6-6 TGTGCCAGCAGTTCTTCCGACAGGGCAGACGAGCAGTACTTC CASSSSDRADEQYF
NA NA TRBJ2-3 TRBV20-1 TGCAGCGGGGCAGATACGCAGTATTTT CSGADTQYF